This entry features one T cell receptor beta chain sequence. Trimming at V came to 1 base and at J to 7 bases, leaving 3 bases not matched to a gene. The length of the CDR3 is 15 residues. CDR1 is KGHSH and CDR2 is LQKENI in the germline V gene. This entry comes from a study of blood T cell repertoires in COVID-19. In the original processing: The assay estimated nucleated cells by amplifying reference gene primers. Sequencing used immunoSEQ multiplex PCR; TCRdb keeps in-frame clones, though not all of them. That table is the source of V, J and clone size, and D and trimming were worked out from the DNA. The table shows some 270,000 clones, with about 88% occurring only once.

The TCR originated in a woman aged 40-49 years who had recovered from COVID-19. Specimen: peripheral blood. This chain links TRBV18 with TRBJ2-1, with 11 bases matching TRBD1. CDR3 sequence reads: CASSPQGTGGNEQFF. Here the CDR3 DNA reads TGTGCCAGCTCACCACAGGGGACAGGGGGGAATGAGCAGTTCTTC.